One and the same sample provided the 16 T cell receptor beta chains below, sequenced in a study of blood T cell repertoires in COVID-19. Assay: immunoSEQ multiplex PCR; the TCRdb copy retains only in-frame clones and omits some. The repertoire holds over 200,000 clones, with around 88% as singletons. Sequencing used PBMCs or T cells enriched from blood (not recorded which). The source is a woman between 35 and 50 years old with acute COVID-19.

The CDR3 region has the DNA TGTGCCAGCAGTGTCCCGGGACAGGGCGATCAGCCCCAGCATTTT. It codes for CASSVPGQGDQPQHF. This chain uses TRBV28 with TRBJ1-5, with 9 bases matching TRBD1. The CDR3 length is 15 residues. J gave up 5 bases and V 5 bases, and 7 bases lay outside the gene matches. The germline V gene has CDR1 MDHEN and CDR2 SYDVKM. Supplemented by reference TRBV28 and TRBJ1-5, the full variable domain reads DVKVTQSSRYLVKRTGEKVFLECVQDMDHENMFWYRQDPGLGLRLIYFSYDVKMKEKGDIPEGYSVSREKKERFSLILESASTNQTSMYLCASSVPGQGDQPQHFGDGTRLSIL.

The chain is built from TRBV9 and TRBJ1-2, with 8 bases aligning to TRBD1. This CDR3 spans 17 amino acids. CDR1 is SGDLS and CDR2 is YYNGEE in the germline V gene. V shed 4 bases and J 8 bases; nucleotides not matched to a gene: 19. The CDR3, as DNA: TGTGCCAGCAGCTTTCCTTCCGCGGGACAGGCGCTCAGGGGCTACACCTTC. Its translation is CASSFPSAGQALRGYTF.

CDR3 DNA sequence: TGTGCCTGGAGTGCTCTTTCCCCCCACGAGCAGTACTTC. This sequence encodes CAWSALSPHEQYF. This sequence joins TRBV30 and TRBJ2-7; no firm D call. This CDR3 is 13 amino acids long. V lost 1 base, J lost 5 bases, and 12 bases lay in between. Germline V gene sequence: CDR1 GTSNPN, CDR2 SVGIG (reference sequence). Based on the CDR3 plus reference TRBV30 and TRBJ2-7, the full variable domain is SQTIHQWPATLVQPVGSPLSLECTVEGTSNPNLYWYRQAAGRGLQLLFYSVGIGQISSEVPQNLSASRPQDRQFILSSKKLLLSDSGFYLCAWSALSPHEQYFGPGTRLTVT.

The genes are TRBV6-2 or TRBV6-3 and TRBJ2-3; 13 nucleotides line up with TRBD2. With 6 bases clipped from V and 1 base from J, the junction kept 4 bases outside the gene matches. Germline lookup yields CDR1 MNHEY and CDR2 SVGEGT. The CDR3 spans 16 residues. CDR3 residues: CASSPGLAGGTDTQYF. Here the CDR3 DNA reads TGTGCCAGCAGCCCCGGACTAGCGGGGGGCACAGATACGCAGTATTTT.

This chain connects TRBV6-1 to TRBJ1-3; no definite D call. V dropped 3 bases and J dropped 1 base, with 7 bases sitting between them. The CDR3 runs 14 residues. From germline, CDR1 is MNHNS and CDR2 SASEGT. In nucleotides, the CDR3 is TGTGCCAGCAGTGACGGGAGGTCTGGAAACACCATATATTTT. Translation: CASSDGRSGNTIYF.

The CDR3, as DNA: TGTGCCAGCGGTTCAAGCCGACTAGCGGGGGTTTACGAGCAGTACTTC. Encoded protein: CASGSSRLAGVYEQYF. J is TRBJ2-7 and V is TRBV27; 12 bases align to TRBD2. CDR1 and CDR2 from the germline V gene are MNHEY and SMNVEV (reference sequence). V lost 8 bases to trimming and J lost 4 bases; unmatched junction nucleotides: 12. The CDR3 runs 16 residues.

This chain joins TRBV18 and TRBJ1-1; TRBD1 aligns across 7 bases. Germline CDR1 and CDR2: KGHSH and LQKENI. J lost 2 bases, V lost 8 bases, and 5 bases had no gene match. The CDR3 is made up of 13 amino acids. The CDR3 coding sequence is TGTGCCAGCGAACAGGGGCCTAACACTGAAGCTTTCTTT. Translation: CASEQGPNTEAFF.

This clone was observed once. The chain links TRBV7-2 to TRBJ1-3; D is unclear. The length of the CDR3 is 17 residues. Germline CDR1 and CDR2: SGHTA and FQGNSA. The ends were cut back, 1 base at V and 0 bases at J, with 13 bases in the middle. The CDR3 spells CASSLGVRGFSGNTIYF. The CDR3 region has the DNA TGTGCCAGCAGCTTAGGGGTGCGGGGTTTCTCTGGAAACACCATATATTTT.

V usage is TRBV7-7 and J usage is TRBJ2-1, with TRBD1 as a possible D gene (5 bases). Trimming shortened V by 5 bases and J by 5 bases, and 10 bases separated the two germline ends. Germline assignment: CDR1 SSHAT and CDR2 FNYEAQ (reference sequence). The CDR3 runs to 13 residues. Written as DNA, the CDR3 is TGTGCCAGCAGCCGGCAGACAGACAATGAGCAGTTCTTC. It yields the protein CASSRQTDNEQFF. The entire variable domain, with the rest obtained from reference TRBV7-7 and TRBJ2-1, is as follows: GAGVSQSPRYKVTKRGQDVTLRCDPISSHATLYWYQQALGQGPEFLTYFNYEAQPDKSGLPSDRFSAERPEGSISTLTIQRTEQRDSAMYRCASSRQTDNEQFFGPGTRLTVL.

The chain recombines TRBV5-1 with TRBJ2-5, with 9 positions matching TRBD2. The V gene end was trimmed by 0 bases and the J gene end by 3 bases; junction bases not matched to a gene: 3. Per the germline V gene, CDR1 is SGHRS and CDR2 is YFSETQ. The CDR3 has 15 residues. CDR3 sequence: CASSLARTSEETQYF. Here the CDR3 DNA reads TGCGCCAGCAGCTTGGCACGGACTAGCGAAGAGACCCAGTACTTC.

The genes are TRBV15 and TRBJ1-2, with unresolved D. V gave up 3 bases and J gave up 4 bases, with 12 bases separating them. Germline V CDR1 and CDR2: LNHNV, YYDKDF (reference sequence). The CDR3 extends over 14 amino acids. CDR3 bases: TGTGCCACCAGCAGGACGGAGTCCAGCTATGGCTACACCTTC. This gives the protein CATSRTESSYGYTF. Based on the CDR3 plus reference TRBV15 and TRBJ1-2, the full variable domain is DAMVIQNPRYQVTQFGKPVTLSCSQTLNHNVMYWYQQKSSQAPKLLFHYYDKDFNNEADTPDNFQSRRPNTSFCFLDIRSPGLGDTAMYLCATSRTESSYGYTFGSGTRLTVV.

This chain connects TRBV7-9 to TRBJ1-2, with 9 bases identical to TRBD1. The CDR3 has 15 residues. J was trimmed by 8 bases and V by 1 base; bases with no gene match: 8. Germline lookup yields CDR1 SEHNR and CDR2 FQNEAQ (reference sequence). The CDR3 protein is CASSLGFRTGEGYTF. CDR3 nucleotides: TGTGCCAGCAGCTTAGGGTTCCGGACAGGGGAAGGCTACACCTTC.

This clone occurred once. The V and J genes are TRBV5-1 and TRBJ1-2; TRBD1 might be the D (6 bases). The V and J ends lost 4 bases and 3 bases respectively, with 13 bases between them. Per germline, CDR1 SGHRS and CDR2 YFSETQ. This CDR3 spans 14 amino acids. CDR3 coding DNA: TGCGCCAGCAGCCCAGGGGAGGGCTACTATGGCTACACCTTC. Its translation is CASSPGEGYYGYTF.

The chain has TRBV5-1 and TRBJ1-1; D unclear. The CDR3 has 13 residues. V lost 0 bases, J lost 6 bases, and 9 bases lay in between. Looked up from germline, CDR1 is SGHRS and CDR2 is YFSETQ. This CDR3 reads CASSLASRPEAFF. The CDR3 DNA is TGCGCCAGCAGCTTGGCGAGCAGGCCTGAAGCTTTCTTT.

The rearrangement joins TRBV2 to TRBJ1-5; 9 positions match TRBD1. This CDR3 comprises 14 residues. Germline trimming cut 8 bases from V and 3 bases from J; bases unmatched to any gene: 5. The germline gives CDR1 SNHLY, CDR2 FYNNEI. CDR3 sequence: CASAGQGTNQPQHF. CDR3 coding DNA: TGTGCCAGCGCAGGACAGGGGACCAATCAGCCCCAGCATTTT.

The gene calls are TRBV19 and TRBJ1-2, with a tentative D call TRBD1 (5 bases). The CDR3 is made up of 15 amino acids. V lost 1 base and J lost 4, with 13 bases in between. Germline CDR1 and CDR2: LNHDA and SQIVND (reference sequence). CDR3 nucleotide sequence: TGTGCCAGTAGTATAGCCGGGACTGGAGTCTATGGCTACACCTTC. This gives the protein CASSIAGTGVYGYTF. Filled out from reference TRBV19 and TRBJ1-2, the complete variable domain reads DGGITQSPKYLFRKEGQNVTLSCEQNLNHDAMYWYRQDPGQGLRLIYYSQIVNDFQKGDIAEGYSVSREKKESFPLTVTSAQKNPTAFYLCASSIAGTGVYGYTFGSGTRLTVV.